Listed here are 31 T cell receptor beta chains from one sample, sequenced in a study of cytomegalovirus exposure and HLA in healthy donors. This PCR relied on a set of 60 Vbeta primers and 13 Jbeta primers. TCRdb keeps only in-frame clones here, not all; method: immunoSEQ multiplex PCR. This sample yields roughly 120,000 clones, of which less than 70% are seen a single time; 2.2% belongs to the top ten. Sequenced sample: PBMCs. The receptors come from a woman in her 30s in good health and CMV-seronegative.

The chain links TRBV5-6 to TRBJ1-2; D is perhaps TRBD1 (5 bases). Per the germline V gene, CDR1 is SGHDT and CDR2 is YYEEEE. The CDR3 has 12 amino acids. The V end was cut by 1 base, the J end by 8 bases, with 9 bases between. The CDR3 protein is CASSLKGAGYTF. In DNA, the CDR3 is TGTGCCAGCAGCTTGAAAGGGGCGGGCTACACCTTC. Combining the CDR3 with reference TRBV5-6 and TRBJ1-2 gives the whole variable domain DAGVTQSPTHLIKTRGQQVTLRCSPKSGHDTVSWYQQALGQGPQFIFQYYEEEERQRGNFPDRFSGHQFPNYSSELNVNALLLGDSALYLCASSLKGAGYTFGSGTRLTVV.

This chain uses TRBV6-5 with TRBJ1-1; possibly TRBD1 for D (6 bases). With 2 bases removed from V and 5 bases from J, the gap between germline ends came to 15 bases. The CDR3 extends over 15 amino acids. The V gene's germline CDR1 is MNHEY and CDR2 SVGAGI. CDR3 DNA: TGTGCCAGCAGTTACACAGTTACAGGGAGTACTGAAGCTTTCTTT. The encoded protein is CASSYTVTGSTEAFF.

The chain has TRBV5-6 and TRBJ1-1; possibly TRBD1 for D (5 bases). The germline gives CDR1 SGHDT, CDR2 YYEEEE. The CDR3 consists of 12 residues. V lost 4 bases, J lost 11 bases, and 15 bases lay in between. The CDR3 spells CASSTGPARAFF. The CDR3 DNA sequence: TGTGCCAGCAGCACAGGACCGGCTAGGGCTTTCTTT.

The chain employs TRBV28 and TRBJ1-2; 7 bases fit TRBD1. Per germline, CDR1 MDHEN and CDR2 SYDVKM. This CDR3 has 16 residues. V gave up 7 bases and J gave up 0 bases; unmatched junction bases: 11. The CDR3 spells CASTFAGTAANYGYTF. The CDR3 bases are TGTGCCAGCACCTTCGCCGGGACAGCTGCTAACTATGGCTACACCTTC.

As DNA, the CDR3 is TGTGCCAGCTCAACCGGGACAGGAAGAAATGAAGCTTTCTTT. Residues: CASSTGTGRNEAFF. The chain couples TRBV18 to TRBJ1-1, with 8 bases that match TRBD1. Germline CDR1 KGHSH, CDR2 LQKENI. J gave up 7 bases and V 5 bases, and 9 bases lay outside the gene matches. The CDR3 length is 14 residues.

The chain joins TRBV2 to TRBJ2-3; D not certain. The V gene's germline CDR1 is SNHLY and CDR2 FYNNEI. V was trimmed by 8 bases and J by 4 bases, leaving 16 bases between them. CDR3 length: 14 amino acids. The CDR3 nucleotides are TGTGCCAGCGGAACTAAACCGCACCCAGATACGCAGTATTTT. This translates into CASGTKPHPDTQYF.

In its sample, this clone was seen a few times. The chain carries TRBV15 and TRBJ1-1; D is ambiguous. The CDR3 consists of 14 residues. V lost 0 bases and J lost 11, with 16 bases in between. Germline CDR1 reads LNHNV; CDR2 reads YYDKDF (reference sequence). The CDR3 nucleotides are TGTGCCACCAGCAGAGATTCGTTTACGGAAGCGGCTTTCTTT. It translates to CATSRDSFTEAAFF.

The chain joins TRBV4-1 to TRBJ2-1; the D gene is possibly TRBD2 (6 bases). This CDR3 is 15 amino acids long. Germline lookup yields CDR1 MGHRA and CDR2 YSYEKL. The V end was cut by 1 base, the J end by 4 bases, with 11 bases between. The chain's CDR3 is CASSQVPSGYNEQFF. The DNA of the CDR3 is TGCGCCAGCAGCCAAGTCCCCAGCGGGTACAATGAGCAGTTCTTC.

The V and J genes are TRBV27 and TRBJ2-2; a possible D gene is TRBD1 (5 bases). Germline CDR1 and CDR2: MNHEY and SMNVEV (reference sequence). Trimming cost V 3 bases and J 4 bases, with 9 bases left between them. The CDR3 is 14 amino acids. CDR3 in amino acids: CASSLDILTGELFF. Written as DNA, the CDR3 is TGTGCCAGCAGTTTGGACATACTCACCGGGGAGCTGTTTTTT.

CDR3 DNA sequence: TGTGCCAGTTCCGCCGGGACAGGTGAAAGGGACACTGAAGCTTTCTTT. This gives the protein CASSAGTGERDTEAFF. The chain combines TRBV27 with TRBJ1-1; 8 positions agree with TRBD1. The CDR3 contains 16 residues. J gave up 3 bases and V 9 bases, and 15 bases lay outside the gene matches. Germline V gene data show CDR1 as MNHEY and CDR2 as SMNVEV (reference sequence).

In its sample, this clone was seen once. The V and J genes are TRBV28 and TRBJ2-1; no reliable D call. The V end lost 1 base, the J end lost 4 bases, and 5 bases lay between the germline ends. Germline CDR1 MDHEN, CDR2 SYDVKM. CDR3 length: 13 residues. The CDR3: CASSLSRYNEQFF. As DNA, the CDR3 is TGTGCCAGCAGTTTATCCAGATACAATGAGCAGTTCTTC.

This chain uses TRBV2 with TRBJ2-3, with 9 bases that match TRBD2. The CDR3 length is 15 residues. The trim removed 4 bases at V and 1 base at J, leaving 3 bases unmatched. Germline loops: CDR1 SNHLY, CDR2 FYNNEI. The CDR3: CASSGAGGGTDTQYF. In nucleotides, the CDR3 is TGTGCCAGCAGTGGAGCGGGAGGCGGCACAGATACGCAGTATTTT.

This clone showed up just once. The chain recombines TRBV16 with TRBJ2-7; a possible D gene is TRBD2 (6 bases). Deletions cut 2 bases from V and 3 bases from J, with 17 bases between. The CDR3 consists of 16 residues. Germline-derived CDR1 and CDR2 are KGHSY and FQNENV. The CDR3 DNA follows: TGTGCCAGCAGCCAACGGGAACCAGCGGGCCGCTACGAGCAGTACTTC. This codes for CASSQREPAGRYEQYF.

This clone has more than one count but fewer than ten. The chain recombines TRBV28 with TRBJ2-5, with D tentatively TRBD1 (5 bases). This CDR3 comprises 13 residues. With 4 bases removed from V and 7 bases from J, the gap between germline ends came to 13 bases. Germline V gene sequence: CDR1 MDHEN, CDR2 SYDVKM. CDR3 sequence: CASSSQAIGTQYF. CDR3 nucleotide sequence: TGTGCCAGCAGTTCACAGGCCATCGGGACCCAGTACTTC.

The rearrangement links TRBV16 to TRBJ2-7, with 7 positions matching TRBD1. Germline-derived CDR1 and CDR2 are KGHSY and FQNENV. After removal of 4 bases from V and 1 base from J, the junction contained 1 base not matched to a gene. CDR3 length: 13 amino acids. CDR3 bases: TGTGCCAGCAGCCGGGACAGATCCTACGAGCAGTACTTC. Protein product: CASSRDRSYEQYF.

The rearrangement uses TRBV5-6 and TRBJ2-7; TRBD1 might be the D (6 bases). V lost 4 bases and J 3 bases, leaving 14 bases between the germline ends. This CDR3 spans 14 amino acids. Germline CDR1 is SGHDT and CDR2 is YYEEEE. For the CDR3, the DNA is TGTGCCAGCAGCGAACAGGGTAGGGGCTACGAGCAGTACTTC. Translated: CASSEQGRGYEQYF.

Here the CDR3 DNA reads TGTGCCAGTAGTAGCCCCCGGGTGTCCGGCAATGAGCAGTTCTTC. This encodes CASSSPRVSGNEQFF. V usage is TRBV19 and J usage is TRBJ2-1; D gene unclear. Trimming removed 4 bases from V and 6 bases from J, with 16 bases in between. The CDR3 has 15 amino acids. Germline CDR1 reads LNHDA; CDR2 reads SQIVND (reference sequence).

The CDR3, as DNA: TGTGCCAGCAGACAAAGCGGGAGGGACGAGCAGTACTTC. This sequence encodes CASRQSGRDEQYF. The chain recombines TRBV27 with TRBJ2-7; TRBD2 matches 10 bases. The CDR3 runs 13 residues. V shed 6 bases and J 5 bases; nucleotides not matched to a gene: 4. Germline loops: CDR1 MNHEY, CDR2 SMNVEV (reference sequence).

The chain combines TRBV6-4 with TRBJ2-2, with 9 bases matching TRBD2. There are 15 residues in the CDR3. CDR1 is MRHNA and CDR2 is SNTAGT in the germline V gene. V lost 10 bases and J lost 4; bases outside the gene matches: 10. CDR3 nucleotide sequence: TGTGCCAACTCAACCGGGACTAGCAGCACCGGGGAGCTGTTTTTT. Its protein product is CANSTGTSSTGELFF.

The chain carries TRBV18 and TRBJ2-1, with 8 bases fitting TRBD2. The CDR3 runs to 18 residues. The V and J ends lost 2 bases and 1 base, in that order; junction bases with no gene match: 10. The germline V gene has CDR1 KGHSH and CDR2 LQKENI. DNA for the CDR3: TGTGCCAGCTCACCAGTAGGCGGGAGGTTGGGGTCCTACAATGAGCAGTTCTTC. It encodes CASSPVGGRLGSYNEQFF.

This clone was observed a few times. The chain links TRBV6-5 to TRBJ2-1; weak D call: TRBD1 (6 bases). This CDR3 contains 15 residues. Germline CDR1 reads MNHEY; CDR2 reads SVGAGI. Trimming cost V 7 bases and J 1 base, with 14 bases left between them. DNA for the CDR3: TGTGCCAGCACCAAGGGGACACCTTCCTACAATGAGCAGTTCTTC. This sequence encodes CASTKGTPSYNEQFF.

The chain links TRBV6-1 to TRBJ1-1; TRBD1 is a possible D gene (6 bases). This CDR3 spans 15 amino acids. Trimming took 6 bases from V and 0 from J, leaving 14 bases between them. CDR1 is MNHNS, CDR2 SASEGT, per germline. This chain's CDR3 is CASRYRQEMNTEAFF. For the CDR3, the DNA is TGTGCCAGCAGGTACAGACAGGAGATGAACACTGAAGCTTTCTTT.

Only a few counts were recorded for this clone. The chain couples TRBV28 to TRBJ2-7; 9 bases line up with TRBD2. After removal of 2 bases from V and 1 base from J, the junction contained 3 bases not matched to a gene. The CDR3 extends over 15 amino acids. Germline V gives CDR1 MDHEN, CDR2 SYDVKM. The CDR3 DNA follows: TGTGCCAGCAGTTTAGGTAGCGGGAGATCCTACGAGCAGTACTTC. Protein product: CASSLGSGRSYEQYF.

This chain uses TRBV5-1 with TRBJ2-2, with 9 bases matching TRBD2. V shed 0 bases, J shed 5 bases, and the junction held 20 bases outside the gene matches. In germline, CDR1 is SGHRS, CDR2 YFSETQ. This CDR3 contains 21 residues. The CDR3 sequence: CASSLEGRRLIAGVLTGELFF. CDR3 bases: TGCGCCAGCAGCTTGGAGGGACGGAGACTTATAGCGGGAGTTTTAACCGGGGAGCTGTTTTTT. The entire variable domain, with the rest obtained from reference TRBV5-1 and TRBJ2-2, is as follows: KAGVTQTPRYLIKTRGQQVTLSCSPISGHRSVSWYQQTPGQGLQFLFEYFSETQRNKGNFPGRFSGRQFSNSRSEMNVSTLELGDSALYLCASSLEGRRLIAGVLTGELFFGEGSRLTVL.

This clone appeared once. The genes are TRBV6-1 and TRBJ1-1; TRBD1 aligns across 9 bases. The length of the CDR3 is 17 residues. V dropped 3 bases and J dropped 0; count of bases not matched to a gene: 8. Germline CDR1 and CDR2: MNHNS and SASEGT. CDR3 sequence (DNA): TGTGCCAGCAGTGACCGGGACAGGGTATATGTGAACACTGAAGCTTTCTTT. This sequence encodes CASSDRDRVYVNTEAFF.

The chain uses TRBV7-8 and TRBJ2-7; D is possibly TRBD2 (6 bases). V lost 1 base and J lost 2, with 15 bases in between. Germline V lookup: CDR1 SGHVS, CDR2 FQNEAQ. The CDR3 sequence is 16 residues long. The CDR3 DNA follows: TGTGCCAGCAGCTTAGACTCCGGGACTGTAGCCTACGAGCAGTACTTC. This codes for CASSLDSGTVAYEQYF.

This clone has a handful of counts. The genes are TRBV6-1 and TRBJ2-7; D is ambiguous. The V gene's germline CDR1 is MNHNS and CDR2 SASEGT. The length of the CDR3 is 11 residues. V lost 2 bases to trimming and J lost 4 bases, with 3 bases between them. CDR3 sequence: CASSERYEQYF. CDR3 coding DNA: TGTGCCAGCAGTGAACGTTACGAGCAGTACTTC.

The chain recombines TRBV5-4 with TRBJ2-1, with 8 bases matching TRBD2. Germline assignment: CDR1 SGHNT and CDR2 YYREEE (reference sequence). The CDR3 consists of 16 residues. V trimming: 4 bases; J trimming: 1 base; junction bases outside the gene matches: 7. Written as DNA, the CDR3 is TGTGCCAGCAGCCTGGGCCCGGGAGGGTCCTACAATGAGCAGTTCTTC. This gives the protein CASSLGPGGSYNEQFF.

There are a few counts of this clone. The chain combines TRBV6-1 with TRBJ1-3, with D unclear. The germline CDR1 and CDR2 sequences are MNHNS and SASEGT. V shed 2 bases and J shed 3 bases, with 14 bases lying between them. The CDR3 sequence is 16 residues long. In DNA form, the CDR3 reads TGTGCCAGCAGTGAATCCCCAGGATATGTTGGAAACACCATATATTTT. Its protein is CASSESPGYVGNTIYF.

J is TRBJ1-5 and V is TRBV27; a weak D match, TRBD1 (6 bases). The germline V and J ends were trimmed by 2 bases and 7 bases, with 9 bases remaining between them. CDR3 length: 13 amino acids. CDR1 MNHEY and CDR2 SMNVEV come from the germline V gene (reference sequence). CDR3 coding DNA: TGTGCCAGCAGTTTAGGCAGGGGACAGCCCCAGCATTTT. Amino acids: CASSLGRGQPQHF.

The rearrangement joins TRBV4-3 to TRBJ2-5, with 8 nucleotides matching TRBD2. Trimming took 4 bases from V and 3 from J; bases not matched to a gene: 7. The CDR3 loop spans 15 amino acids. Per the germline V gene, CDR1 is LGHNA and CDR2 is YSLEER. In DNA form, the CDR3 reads TGCGCCAGCAGCCTGGTCCAAGCGGGAGAAGAGACCCAGTACTTC. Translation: CASSLVQAGEETQYF.